This T cell receptor beta chain was identified in a study of cytomegalovirus exposure and HLA in healthy donors. This clone has only one observation. The V segment lost 4 bases and the J segment 4 bases; nucleotides outside the gene matches: 14. The CDR3 consists of 18 residues. Use of 60 Vbeta and 13 Jbeta primers characterized the PCR. Some clones are missing from TCRdb's copy, which holds only in-frame ones; the method was immunoSEQ multiplex PCR. The data contain roughly 200,000 clones, nearly 80% of them singletons. Sequences were obtained from PBMCs. The chain uses TRBV5-3 and TRBJ2-2; TRBD1 aligns across 9 bases. TRBV5-3 is an open reading frame whose function is uncertain. This TCR was sampled from a female donor in good health and CMV-seronegative. As DNA, the CDR3 is TGTGCCAGAAGCACACCCCGGACAGGGGCCCTGGGCACCGGGGAGCTGTTTTTT. Amino acids: CARSTPRTGALGTGELFF.